These T cell receptor beta chains were read from a single sample in a study of circulating CD8 cells and anti-PD-1 response in melanoma. MiXCR was run by TCRdb on the reads, yielding one entry per CDR3 protein. Of 150 or so distinct CDR3 sequences listed, approximately 7.6% are singletons. Sample: CD8+ T cells from PBMCs, taken at baseline or after one month of anti-PD-1 therapy (not recorded which). The receptor source for this set is a human donor with melanoma. The CDR3 runs from the conserved cysteine through the conserved F or W. A D gene is named only where the DNA matches it firmly. Size is stated for part of the rows, as once, few or many counts, or as a class when the clone is expanded.

cdr3_nt | cdr3_aa | j_call | d_call | clone_size | v_call
TGTGCTAGCAGCTTAGCCCCAGGCGATCAGGATACGCAGTATTTT | CASSLAPGDQDTQYF | TRBJ2-3 | NA | large | TRBV7-7
TGTGCCAGCAGTTTAGCAGGAGCCAACTACAATGAGCAGTTCTTC | CASSLAGANYNEQFF | TRBJ2-1 | NA | large | TRBV12-3/TRBV12-4
TGTGCCAGCAGCGCCTTGCTAGCGGGAGCCATGTACGAGCAGTACTTC | CASSALLAGAMYEQYF | TRBJ2-7 | TRBD2 | large | TRBV9
TGTGCCAGCAGCCAACAAGCTCTGAACACCGGGGAGCTGTTTTTT | CASSQQALNTGELFF | TRBJ2-2 | NA | hyperexpanded | TRBV3-1
TGCAGTGCTAGAGAGACAGGGAGCTCCTACGAGCAGTACTTC | CSARETGSSYEQYF | TRBJ2-7 | TRBD1 | large | TRBV20-1
TGTGCCAGCAGCGACATGTGGCTGAGTATCTACAATGAGCAGTTCTTC | CASSDMWLSIYNEQFF | TRBJ2-1 | NA | large | TRBV5-5
TGTGCCAGCAGCTTAGGAGCAGACCGGGAGCAGTACTTC | CASSLGADREQYF | TRBJ2-7 | NA | NA | TRBV13
TGTGCCAGCAGACTAGGACAGGGGAGATACTACGAGCAGTACTTC | CASRLGQGRYYEQYF | TRBJ2-7 | TRBD1 | medium-sized | TRBV28
TGCAGTGCTAGTCCCGAGAGCGGGAGAGAGAACGAGCAGTACTTC | CSASPESGRENEQYF | TRBJ2-7 | TRBD2 | large | TRBV20-1
TGTGCCACCAGTGATTACGGCAGGAGCTCTGGGGCCAACGTCCTGACTTTC | CATSDYGRSSGANVLTF | TRBJ2-6 | NA | large | TRBV24-1
TGTGCCAGCAGATTACCCACAGGACTTGTCTACGAGCAGTACTTC | CASRLPTGLVYEQYF | TRBJ2-7 | NA | large | TRBV6-2/TRBV6-3
TGCAGTGCTAGAGCGACGACTAGCGGGAGAAAAAACATTCAGTACTTC | CSARATTSGRKNIQYF | TRBJ2-4 | TRBD2 | large | TRBV20-1
TGTGCCAGCACCTATAGCGGGAGTCCCTACGAGCAGTACTTC | CASTYSGSPYEQYF | TRBJ2-7 | TRBD2 | hyperexpanded | TRBV27
TGTGCCAGCAGCTTAGGCGGATACTTCAATGAGCAGTTCTTC | CASSLGGYFNEQFF | TRBJ2-1 | NA | large | TRBV7-3
TGCAGTGCTACGAGGAGGGAGGGCCGGGACGAGCAGTACTTC | CSATRREGRDEQYF | TRBJ2-7 | TRBD2 | large | TRBV20-1